This TCR beta chain came from a study of post-analysis software for immune sequencing data. The CDR3 has 16 residues. Trimming cost V 5 bases and J 4 bases; bases outside gene matches: 5. CDR1 SGHTA and CDR2 FQGNSA come from the germline V gene. Study-wide findings and caveats: The five TRBV segments detected at higher frequency in patients than in controls included TRBV5-6, TRBV5-1 and TRBV20-1. Among multiple sclerosis patients, normalized Chao1 diversity was significantly below that of controls.

Prepared libraries of TCR beta cDNA carried unique molecular identifiers. A single record per CDR3 protein comes from TCRdb applying MiXCR to the PCR reads. The data show some 700,000 distinct CDR3 sequences, more than 50% seen once. With respect to this clonotype: Antigen specificity is unknown.

The chain links TRBV7-2 to TRBJ2-5; TRBD2 matches at 15 bases. The receptor comes from a girl aged 2-10 years with multiple sclerosis. The material sequenced was blood. CDR3 sequence reads: CASSTGLAGGAETQYF. The CDR3 DNA sequence: TGTGCCAGCAGCACGGGACTAGCGGGGGGAGCAGAGACCCAGTACTTC.